The clone carrying this TCR beta chain was counted only a few times. The data were taken from a study of blood T cell repertoires in COVID-19. Study as a whole: Specimens from acute and convalescent COVID-19 originated in the United States, Italy and Spain. The cDNA or gDNA used as material had been derived from T cells, B-cell-depleted T cells, or PBMCs.

In the authors' methods: Amplified reference gene primers provided the basis for estimating nucleated cell counts. Generated by immunoSEQ multiplex PCR, the TCRdb table keeps only in-frame clones and is missing some. The V and J calls and clone size come from that table; D and trimming were worked out from the DNA. The sample contains about 52,000 clones, about 85% of which appear only once. Germline loops: CDR1 MNHEY, CDR2 SVGEGT. This CDR3 contains 16 residues. V lost 6 bases to trimming and J lost 0 bases, with 14 bases between them. The TCR originated in a human donor in a cohort sampled during active COVID-19. V is TRBV6-2 or TRBV6-3 and J is TRBJ1-4; D is perhaps TRBD1 (6 bases). The sequencing input was peripheral blood. This CDR3 is CASSLQTGSTNEKLFF. CDR3 DNA sequence: TGTGCCAGCAGCCTCCAGACAGGATCAACTAATGAAAAACTGTTTTTT.